This TCR beta chain was captured by sequencing in a study of beta chain features in type 1 diabetes (dated by TCRdb to the late 2010s). Context from the whole study: No differences in mean age, gender distribution, total cell number or subset yield were found between patients and healthy donors. Across all samples, about 110 million sorted cells were examined, and cell number per subset correlated strongly with RNA yield. In the study, recently diagnosed type 1 diabetes patients and matched healthy donors were compared on the TCRB repertoires of their sorted circulating CD4+ T cell subsets. Whereas all 30 or so donors provided naive and central memory subsets, regulatory and stem cell-like memory subsets were isolated from just 8 patients and roughly eight healthy donors. Study-level results and caveats: HLA sub-analyses involved small numbers of individuals, so any influence of HLA type on TCRB rearrangement remained unresolved. Because cDNA was sequenced instead of genomic DNA, highly expressing activated cells could be over-represented, though the groups showed no difference in activation or CD3 levels. In all four CD4+ subsets, TCRB CDR3 length was moderately but significantly shorter in type 1 diabetes patients. Naive, central memory and regulatory TCRB repertoires appeared to be more similar among patients than among healthy donors. Patients with type 1 diabetes made fewer insertions and deleted more nucleotides at VDJ recombination sites, implying thymic rearrangement abnormalities. PCR may preferentially amplify shorter templates, but because patient and control samples were amplified and corrected together, any resulting skew would affect both groups equally.

At the junction V is shortened by 7 bases and J by 4 bases; bases outside the gene matches: 2. The CDR3 covers 13 residues, taking in both the cysteine and the phenylalanine. Only the CDR3 DNA is retained, 39 bases long and in frame from the first base. Taken from the germline V gene, the CDR1 and CDR2 loops are MNHEY and SVGAGI. The entire amount of isolated RNA was reverse transcribed using the High Capacity cDNA Reverse Transcription Kit, so the sequenced TCRB transcripts were expressed ones. Deep immunoSEQ sequencing was applied to naive, central memory and regulatory T cell samples, giving an average of roughly 3.6 million total reads per sample. After sorted cells were lysed in RLT buffer, RNA was extracted with DNase-treated RNeasy Micro or Mini kits, with the choice depending on cell number. Each cell subset was processed separately to prevent cross-contamination, with patient and healthy donor samples processed together. TCRB sequences were amplified from cDNA with the immunoSEQ multiplex PCR, producing 87-bp fragments spanning the CDR3 region. The amplicons were sequenced using the Illumina HiSeq platform. In the original analysis: Synthetic template baselines were used to correct PCR bias computationally, reads within Hamming distance 2 were collapsed together, and singletons that could not be merged were discarded. Reads were aligned against IMGT so that V, D and J genes, CDR3 length and insertions or deletions at six rearrangement sites could be assigned. Clonotype counts were normalized to sorted cell number within each subset before computing true diversity and Gini coefficients with the tcR R package. Repertoire sharing was quantified using the overlap coefficient calculated on TCRB nucleotide sequences. Out-of-frame TCRB sequences from naive cells were analyzed to stand in for the pre-selection repertoire. Held by TCRdb, this immuneACCESS table contains in-frame sequences only and omits some clones. Under half of the omission traces to an unresolved V gene where checked; the cause of the rest is unknown. Clonal size and the V and J genes are those of that table, whereas D and trimming came from the DNA. The sample table contains some 330,000 clones; only one count was recorded for approximately 10% of them. 0.015% of the sample belongs to the ten largest clones.

This clone was counted a few times. No cognate antigen has been identified for it. No clone much larger than this one lies a single base away; base qualities are absent. From each donor, a single peripheral blood sample of around 0.12 L on average was drawn into heparinised tubes. Naive, central memory, regulatory and stem cell-like memory CD4+ T cells were sorted on a BD FACSAria II using a panel including CD45RO, CCR7, CD25, CD127, CD95 and CD27. A purity above 95% was achieved for all sorted populations. PBMCs were isolated right away by Lymphoprep density gradient centrifugation and were stained directly, without culture. Samples were stained and sorted in pairs, with one healthy donor and one patient per experiment, so that batch effects were minimized.

This TCR came from a woman aged 30 to 39 in good health. Sequencing input: naive CD4+ T cells from blood. The sample's cell subset or site label, in plain terms: true naive CD4+ T cells. The rearranged segments are TRBV6-5 and TRBJ1-1; 11 central bases correspond to TRBD1. The CDR3 region reads CASTGTGGTEAFF. The DNA reads as follows: TGTGCCAGCACGGGGACAGGGGGCACTGAAGCTTTCTTT.